The 12 T cell receptor beta chains below were found in one sample sequenced in a study of T cell responses to AZD1222 COVID-19 vaccine. Produced via immunoSEQ multiplex PCR; TCRdb's table is partial and in-frame only. Of about 210,000 clones in the sample, approximately 94% are singletons; the top ten hold approximately 1.7%. Material: peripheral blood, obtained 28 days after the second dose of the MenACWY control vaccine. These TCRs come from an adult who received the MenACWY meningococcal vaccine as a control.

This chain uses TRBV19 with TRBJ1-2; possibly TRBD1 for D (5 bases). Germline V gene sequence: CDR1 LNHDA, CDR2 SQIVND (reference sequence). CDR3 length: 13 residues. V shed 7 bases and J shed 0 bases, with 9 bases lying between them. The CDR3: CASKEQANYGYTF. CDR3 sequence (DNA): TGTGCCAGTAAGGAACAGGCTAACTATGGCTACACCTTC. Based on the CDR3 plus reference TRBV19 and TRBJ1-2, the full variable domain is DGGITQSPKYLFRKEGQNVTLSCEQNLNHDAMYWYRQDPGQGLRLIYYSQIVNDFQKGDIAEGYSVSREKKESFPLTVTSAQKNPTAFYLCASKEQANYGYTFGSGTRLTVV.

The chain has TRBV2 and TRBJ2-1; 9 positions agree with TRBD1. The CDR3 covers 15 residues. Trimming cost V 6 bases and J 2 bases; bases outside gene matches: 5. The germline V gene has CDR1 SNHLY and CDR2 FYNNEI. This chain's CDR3 is CASREDRGAYNEQFF. The CDR3, as DNA: TGTGCCAGCAGGGAGGACAGGGGCGCCTACAATGAGCAGTTCTTC.

The J gene is TRBJ1-4, the V gene TRBV27; 7 nucleotides agree with TRBD1. The CDR3 is 14 amino acids. Germline V gives CDR1 MNHEY, CDR2 SMNVEV (reference sequence). V dropped 3 bases and J dropped 5; count of bases not matched to a gene: 3. The CDR3 bases are TGTGCCAGCAGTTTCGGGACAGTCAATGAAAAACTGTTTTTT. Its protein product is CASSFGTVNEKLFF.

This chain uses TRBV7-9 with TRBJ1-1, with D possibly TRBD1 on 6 matching bases. The germline V and J ends were trimmed by 5 bases and 4 bases, with 26 bases remaining between them. Germline lookup yields CDR1 SEHNR and CDR2 FQNEAQ (reference sequence). This CDR3 spans 18 amino acids. The CDR3 nucleotides are TGTGCCAGCAGCCTAAGTGCCGGAACAGGGTTTCTGAGCACTGAAGCTTTCTTT. Protein: CASSLSAGTGFLSTEAFF.

Only one count was recorded for this clone. Other DNA sequences in this specimen translate into the identical CDR3. The chain is built from TRBV7-2 and TRBJ2-1; 7 bases are a match to TRBD1. Germline CDR1 and CDR2: SGHTA and FQGNSA. There are 15 residues in the CDR3. Unmatched junction bases numbered 1, after V lost 1 base and J lost 1 base. CDR3 residues: CASSLDRGSYNEQFF. CDR3 in DNA: TGTGCCAGCAGCTTAGACAGGGGATCCTACAATGAGCAGTTCTTC.

This clone was counted once. This chain links TRBV7-2 with TRBJ2-1; tentatively, D is TRBD2 (5 bases). The CDR3 totals 14 residues. V was shortened by 1 base and J by 8 bases, with 12 bases between the two germline ends. Germline CDR1 SGHTA, CDR2 FQGNSA. CDR3 region: CASSLGGWWDEQFF. The DNA of the CDR3 is TGTGCCAGCAGCTTAGGAGGGTGGTGGGATGAGCAGTTCTTC.

The chain employs TRBV9 and TRBJ2-3; D is tentatively TRBD1 or TRBD2 (5 bases each). Trimming stripped 4 bases from V and 6 bases from J, with 15 bases between. CDR3 length: 14 residues. Looked up from germline, CDR1 is SGDLS and CDR2 is YYNGEE. In DNA, the CDR3 is TGTGCCAGCAGCCCTTACGGGACGGGGGATACGCAGTATTTT. Its protein product is CASSPYGTGDTQYF. The full variable domain, with the rest looked up from reference TRBV9 and TRBJ2-3, is DSGVTQTPKHLITATGQRVTLRCSPRSGDLSVYWYQQSLDQGLQFLIQYYNGEERAKGNILERFSAQQFPDLHSELNLSSLELGDSALYFCASSPYGTGDTQYFGPGTRLTVL.

The V call is TRBV6-1, the J call TRBJ2-7; 11 bases agree with TRBD1. This CDR3 is 14 amino acids long. The V gene end was trimmed by 2 bases and the J gene end by 5 bases; junction bases not matched to a gene: 2. The germline V gene has CDR1 MNHNS and CDR2 SASEGT. CDR3 sequence: CASSERTGGHEQYF. CDR3 sequence (DNA): TGTGCCAGCAGTGAACGGACAGGGGGCCACGAGCAGTACTTC.

This rearrangement joins TRBV2 to TRBJ2-1, with 9 bases fitting TRBD1. The CDR3 sequence is 15 residues long. From germline, CDR1 is SNHLY and CDR2 FYNNEI. J was trimmed by 4 bases and V by 4 bases; bases with no gene match: 5. Written as DNA, the CDR3 is TGTGCCAGCAGTGCCCAGACAGGGGGATACAATGAGCAGTTCTTC. This translates into CASSAQTGGYNEQFF.

This clone has just one count. V is TRBV9 and J is TRBJ2-1; D gene ambiguous. The germline V and J ends were trimmed by 0 bases and 1 base, with 8 bases remaining between them. This CDR3 has 15 amino acids. Germline-derived CDR1 and CDR2 are SGDLS and YYNGEE. For the CDR3, the DNA is TGTGCCAGCAGCGTAGGGTCTGCGTCCTACAATGAGCAGTTCTTC. Translation: CASSVGSASYNEQFF.

This clone has a single count. V gene TRBV5-1 combines with J gene TRBJ1-6; D is possibly TRBD1 (5 bases). Germline V gives CDR1 SGHRS, CDR2 YFSETQ. CDR3 length: 15 amino acids. Trimming removed 3 bases at V and 7 bases at J, with 14 bases between. The CDR3 here is CASSSEGLGNSPLHF. The CDR3 DNA reads TGCGCCAGCAGCTCCGAGGGGTTAGGGAATTCACCCCTCCACTTT.

This chain uses TRBV7-9 with TRBJ2-2; 7 nucleotides line up with TRBD1. Germline values: CDR1 SEHNR, CDR2 FQNEAQ (reference sequence). V dropped 2 bases and J dropped 6; count of bases not matched to a gene: 0. The CDR3 is 13 residues long. This CDR3 is CASSLRGPGELFF. CDR3 nucleotide sequence: TGTGCCAGCAGCTTAAGGGGGCCCGGGGAGCTGTTTTTT.